A selection of T cell receptor beta chains follows, all from one sample in a study of blood T cells in healthy people across ages. TCRdb re-called the 5' RACE reads with MiXCR, one entry per CDR3 protein. The table lists about a million distinct CDR3 sequences, around 54% of them singletons. The sequenced material came from blood. These receptors were collected from a woman aged 60-70 years in good health. CDR3s include the opening cysteine and the closing phenylalanine or tryptophan. A D gene is named only where the DNA matches it firmly. A clone size is listed for some rows: how often the clone was seen (once, few, many), or a class if it is expanded.

j_call: TRBJ2-1
d_call: TRBD2
v_call: TRBV4-2
clone_size: NA
cdr3_aa: CASSQVGFLAGNNEQFF
cdr3_nt: TGTGCCAGCAGCCAAGTTGGATTTCTAGCGGGAAATAATGAGCAGTTCTTC

j_call: TRBJ2-1
d_call: TRBD2
v_call: TRBV20-1
clone_size: few
cdr3_aa: CSARGLAGGIYNEQFF
cdr3_nt: TGCAGTGCTAGGGGACTAGCGGGAGGAATATACAATGAGCAGTTCTTC

j_call: TRBJ2-7
d_call: TRBD1
v_call: TRBV7-2
clone_size: few
cdr3_aa: CASSLMTGVYEQYF
cdr3_nt: TGTGCCAGCAGCTTAATGACAGGGGTCTACGAGCAGTACTTC

j_call: TRBJ2-7
d_call: NA
v_call: TRBV12-3/TRBV12-4
clone_size: NA
cdr3_aa: CASSQYPEQYF
cdr3_nt: TGTGCCAGCAGCCAATACCCCGAGCAGTACTTC

j_call: TRBJ2-5
d_call: NA
v_call: TRBV7-8
clone_size: NA
cdr3_aa: CASSWGMGETQYF
cdr3_nt: TGTGCCAGCAGCTGGGGGATGGGCGAGACCCAGTACTTC

j_call: TRBJ2-3
d_call: NA
v_call: TRBV15
clone_size: NA
cdr3_aa: CATSPVQLRTEYTDTQYF
cdr3_nt: TGTGCCACCAGCCCAGTGCAACTCCGGACAGAGTACACAGATACGCAGTATTTT

j_call: TRBJ2-5
d_call: NA
v_call: TRBV12-3/TRBV12-4
clone_size: NA
cdr3_aa: CAGTPPGGTQYF
cdr3_nt: TGTGCCGGCACCCCCCCTGGTGGGACCCAGTACTTC

j_call: TRBJ2-7
d_call: TRBD1
v_call: TRBV7-2
clone_size: NA
cdr3_aa: CASSASGTGAYEQYF
cdr3_nt: TGTGCCAGCAGCGCCTCCGGGACAGGGGCGTACGAGCAGTACTTC

j_call: TRBJ1-1
d_call: NA
v_call: TRBV3-1
clone_size: few
cdr3_aa: CASSRTGRGTEAFF
cdr3_nt: TGTGCCAGCAGCCGCACAGGGCGAGGCACTGAAGCTTTCTTT

j_call: TRBJ2-5
d_call: NA
v_call: TRBV25-1
clone_size: NA
cdr3_aa: CASEGFYRGPQYF
cdr3_nt: TGTGCCAGCGAAGGGTTCTATCGAGGCCCTCAGTACTTC

j_call: TRBJ2-7
d_call: TRBD2
v_call: TRBV4-1
clone_size: once
cdr3_aa: CASSSTGLAGLSYEQYF
cdr3_nt: TGCGCCAGCAGCTCAACCGGACTAGCGGGGCTCTCCTACGAGCAGTACTTC

j_call: TRBJ2-5
d_call: TRBD2
v_call: TRBV7-2
clone_size: few
cdr3_aa: CASKTSMVETQYF
cdr3_nt: TGTGCCAGCAAGACTAGCATGGTGGAGACCCAGTACTTC

j_call: TRBJ2-1
d_call: NA
v_call: TRBV11-2
clone_size: NA
cdr3_aa: CASRALISSYNEQFF
cdr3_nt: TGTGCCAGCAGGGCTTTGATCTCGTCCTACAATGAGCAGTTCTTC

j_call: TRBJ2-5
d_call: NA
v_call: TRBV24-1
clone_size: NA
cdr3_aa: CATSPTGNGGLQTQYF
cdr3_nt: TGTGCCACCAGTCCCACAGGAAACGGGGGCCTACAGACCCAGTACTTC

j_call: TRBJ2-3
d_call: NA
v_call: TRBV12-3/TRBV12-4
clone_size: few
cdr3_aa: CASMIRNTDTQYF
cdr3_nt: TGTGCCAGCATGATCAGGAACACAGATACGCAGTATTTT

j_call: TRBJ2-5
d_call: TRBD2
v_call: TRBV3-1
clone_size: NA
cdr3_aa: CASSQAGRGWRETQYF
cdr3_nt: TGTGCCAGCAGCCAAGCAGGGAGGGGTTGGCGAGAGACCCAGTACTTC

j_call: TRBJ2-2
d_call: NA
v_call: TRBV7-3
clone_size: NA
cdr3_aa: CASSPQRVSTTGELFF
cdr3_nt: TGTGCCAGCAGCCCCCAGCGGGTATCGACCACCGGGGAGCTGTTTTTT

j_call: TRBJ2-7
d_call: TRBD1
v_call: TRBV7-2
clone_size: NA
cdr3_aa: CASRPGTGVPEQYF
cdr3_nt: TGTGCCAGCAGACCCGGGACAGGGGTACCCGAGCAGTACTTC

j_call: TRBJ1-5
d_call: NA
v_call: TRBV15
clone_size: NA
cdr3_aa: CATRKGGSGPQHF
cdr3_nt: TGTGCCACCAGAAAGGGAGGTTCGGGGCCCCAGCATTTT

j_call: TRBJ1-1
d_call: NA
v_call: TRBV5-1
clone_size: NA
cdr3_aa: CASSLLLRSGGAITEAFF
cdr3_nt: TGCGCCAGCAGCTTGTTGTTACGGAGCGGGGGAGCGATCACTGAAGCTTTCTTT

j_call: TRBJ2-1
d_call: TRBD2
v_call: TRBV3-1
clone_size: NA
cdr3_aa: CASSQDRGRRSNEQFF
cdr3_nt: TGTGCCAGCAGCCAAGATCGCGGGAGACGGAGCAATGAGCAGTTCTTC

j_call: TRBJ2-3
d_call: TRBD2
v_call: TRBV5-1
clone_size: NA
cdr3_aa: CASSWEGRISRTDTQYF
cdr3_nt: TGCGCCAGCAGCTGGGAGGGACGCATTTCTCGCACAGATACGCAGTATTTT

j_call: TRBJ1-6
d_call: NA
v_call: TRBV27
clone_size: few
cdr3_aa: CASSLDRLRNSPLHF
cdr3_nt: TGTGCCAGCAGCTTAGACAGATTACGGAATTCACCCCTCCACTTT

j_call: TRBJ2-7
d_call: TRBD2
v_call: TRBV12-3/TRBV12-4
clone_size: NA
cdr3_aa: CASSSARTSGPRYF
cdr3_nt: TGTGCCAGCAGTTCGGCCCGGACTAGCGGCCCCCGGTACTTC

j_call: TRBJ2-6
d_call: TRBD1
v_call: TRBV24-1
clone_size: NA
cdr3_aa: CATSDPTGFGANVLTF
cdr3_nt: TGTGCCACCAGTGACCCGACAGGGTTCGGGGCCAACGTCCTGACTTTC

j_call: TRBJ1-4
d_call: NA
v_call: TRBV4-1
clone_size: NA
cdr3_aa: CASSQPTGKSREKLFF
cdr3_nt: TGCGCCAGCAGCCAGCCCACAGGGAAGTCGAGGGAAAAACTGTTTTTT

j_call: TRBJ1-4
d_call: NA
v_call: TRBV30
clone_size: NA
cdr3_aa: CARGYGRSEKLFF
cdr3_nt: TGTGCCCGAGGGTACGGGAGGAGCGAAAAACTGTTTTTT

j_call: TRBJ2-3
d_call: NA
v_call: TRBV28
clone_size: few
cdr3_aa: CASSLPRDSSTDTQYF
cdr3_nt: TGTGCCAGCAGCCTCCCTAGGGATTCTAGCACAGATACGCAGTATTTT

j_call: TRBJ2-3
d_call: NA
v_call: TRBV12-3/TRBV12-4
clone_size: NA
cdr3_aa: CASSSQPSVRGDTQYF
cdr3_nt: TGTGCCAGCAGTTCCCAACCTAGCGTGAGAGGGGATACGCAGTATTTT